A single sample gave rise to the 9 T cell receptor beta chains below, sequenced in a study of blood T cell repertoires in COVID-19. The protocol was immunoSEQ multiplex PCR, while the TCRdb copy is restricted to in-frame clones and leaves out a portion. In the table there are 300,000 to 400,000 clones, 75% to 90% of which are singletons. Material: peripheral blood. The receptors originated from a woman aged 60-70 years with COVID-19, enrolled during active disease.

This clone came up a few times. The J gene is TRBJ2-6, the V gene TRBV5-4, with 11 bases lining up with TRBD1. Losses at the gene ends were 5 bases for V and 0 bases for J; bases not matched to a gene: 10. CDR1 is SGHNT and CDR2 is YYREEE in the germline V gene (reference sequence). The CDR3 is 19 residues long. The CDR3 region has the DNA TGTGCCAGCAGACTACGGGACAGGGGGGCCTTCTCTGGGGCCAACGTCCTGACTTTC. This translates into CASRLRDRGAFSGANVLTF.

V is TRBV12-3 or TRBV12-4 and J is TRBJ2-1; 9 bases align to TRBD1. Trimming cost V 6 bases and J 9 bases; bases outside gene matches: 6. The CDR3 extends over 13 amino acids. The CDR3 sequence: CASSRTGAGEQFF. The CDR3 coding sequence is TGTGCCAGCAGCAGGACAGGGGCGGGTGAGCAGTTCTTC.

This chain connects TRBV7-6 to TRBJ2-7, with TRBD1 as a possible D gene (5 bases). V lost 5 bases and J lost 3, with 11 bases in between. In germline, CDR1 is SGHVS, CDR2 FNYEAQ. The CDR3 is 13 residues long. Written as DNA, the CDR3 is TGTGCCAGCAGCACCCTAACAGGCTACGAGCAGTACTTC. This gives the protein CASSTLTGYEQYF.

The chain has TRBV7-2 and TRBJ2-1, with 12 bases fitting TRBD2. CDR3 length: 15 residues. The germline V gene encodes CDR1 SGHTA and CDR2 FQGNSA. Unmatched junction bases numbered 4, after V lost 3 bases and J lost 7 bases. The DNA of the CDR3 is TGTGCCAGCAGCTTGAGTCTAGCGGGGGGGAATGAGCAGTTCTTC. Protein product: CASSLSLAGGNEQFF.

This clone was recorded once. One end of the junction varies from germline; a read error may be responsible. The rearrangement links TRBV27 to TRBJ1-1; 8 bases line up with TRBD1. The CDR3 is 11 amino acids. Germline CDR1 reads MNHEY; CDR2 reads SMNVEV (reference sequence). CDR3 protein: CASSSDRVWIF. Written as DNA, the CDR3 is TGTGCCAGCAGTTCGGACAGGGTCTGGATCTTT.

The chain carries TRBV6-1 and TRBJ2-1; 15 positions agree with TRBD2. V lost 1 base to trimming and J lost 3 bases; unmatched junction nucleotides: 1. Germline values: CDR1 MNHNS, CDR2 SASEGT. The CDR3 covers 17 residues. CDR3 loop: CASSEGTSGGVYNEQFF. The CDR3 nucleotides are TGTGCCAGCAGTGAAGGGACTAGCGGGGGGGTCTACAATGAGCAGTTCTTC.

The chain couples TRBV5-1 to TRBJ2-5; TRBD2 agrees at 14 bases. The trim removed 3 bases at V and 5 bases at J, leaving 6 bases unmatched. The CDR3 extends over 16 amino acids. Germline V gene data show CDR1 as SGHRS and CDR2 as YFSETQ. CDR3 residues: CASSSGLAGGAETQYF. The CDR3 DNA reads as TGCGCCAGCAGCTCCGGACTAGCGGGGGGAGCGGAGACCCAGTACTTC.

The chain joins TRBV6-5 to TRBJ1-2; a possible D gene is TRBD1 (5 bases). Germline CDR1 is MNHEY and CDR2 is SVGAGI. CDR3 length: 13 amino acids. V shed 6 bases and J shed 2 bases, with 10 bases lying between them. The CDR3 reads CASRVGVNYGYTF. CDR3 sequence (DNA): TGTGCCAGCAGGGTAGGGGTAAACTATGGCTACACCTTC.

The chain has TRBV2 and TRBJ1-4; D unclear. This CDR3 is 11 amino acids long. V dropped 5 bases and J dropped 8 bases, with 6 bases sitting between them. The germline CDR1 and CDR2 sequences are SNHLY and FYNNEI. The CDR3 region is CASSTEEKLFF. The DNA of the CDR3 is TGTGCCAGCAGTACAGAAGAAAAACTGTTTTTT.